This entry is about one TCR beta chain. The germline V gene encodes CDR1 LNHDA and CDR2 SQIVND (reference sequence). The CDR3 is 13 residues long. Trimming removed 7 bases from V and 5 bases from J, with 14 bases in between. The data are from a study of T cell changes during pregnancy in multiple sclerosis. Some clones are missing from TCRdb's copy, which holds only in-frame ones; the method was immunoSEQ multiplex PCR. The repertoire has around 40,000 clones, about nine tenths of them found once; the top ten carry 0.65% to 0.95%. This receptor was taken from a female donor in good health, enrolled as a control in a pregnancy study. The rearrangement joins TRBV19 to TRBJ1-1; D is undetermined. The sample consisted of CD4+ T cells from peripheral blood mononuclear cells, taken after pregnancy. CDR3 bases: TGTGCCAGTACTAGGGAGGGAGGGACTGAAGCTTTCTTT. This sequence encodes CASTREGGTEAFF. Supplemented by reference TRBV19 and TRBJ1-1, the full variable domain reads DGGITQSPKYLFRKEGQNVTLSCEQNLNHDAMYWYRQDPGQGLRLIYYSQIVNDFQKGDIAEGYSVSREKKESFPLTVTSAQKNPTAFYLCASTREGGTEAFFGQGTRLTVV.